This entry is about one T cell receptor beta chain. The record originates from a study of blood T cell repertoires in COVID-19. Study at large: Collection of acute and convalescent COVID-19 samples took place in the United States, Italy and Spain. PBMCs, B-cell-depleted T cells, or T cells provided the cDNA or gDNA that made up the material.

Trimming removed 5 bases at V and 7 bases at J, with 15 bases between. From germline, CDR1 is SGHAT and CDR2 FQNNGV. The CDR3 contains 14 residues. Original data processing: From reference gene primer amplification, estimates of nucleated cell counts were derived. Clones were read by immunoSEQ multiplex PCR, and TCRdb kept only the in-frame ones, dropping some. V and J calls and clone size come straight from that table; D and trimming were deduced from the DNA. The sample yields about 72,000 clones, roughly 86% seen once. The receptor's source is a man over 45 with acute or convalescent COVID-19. Sequences were obtained from peripheral blood. This sequence joins TRBV11-2 and TRBJ2-1, with D tentatively TRBD2 (5 bases). The CDR3 here is CASSQSLGWNEQFF. For the CDR3, the DNA is TGTGCCAGCAGCCAGTCACTAGGGTGGAATGAGCAGTTCTTC. The full variable domain, its missing parts supplied by reference TRBV11-2 and TRBJ2-1, is EAGVAQSPRYKIIEKRQSVAFWCNPISGHATLYWYQQILGQGPKLLIQFQNNGVVDDSQLPKDRFSAERLKGVDSTLKIQPAKLEDSAVYLCASSQSLGWNEQFFGPGTRLTVL.